This T cell receptor beta chain is from a study of identical twins. CDR1 is SSHAT, CDR2 FNYEAQ, per germline (reference sequence). This CDR3 contains 14 residues. MiXCR was run by TCRdb on the 5' RACE reads, yielding one entry per CDR3 protein. Of 550,000 to 700,000 distinct CDR3 sequences in the sample, 20% to 25% were seen once. The same sample was also studied in work on T cells expressing NK-cell markers. That study reports: There were seven HCMV-seropositive donors and one seronegative donor among the eight sequenced.

This TCR was recovered from a woman under 30 in good health. Specimen: PBMCs. The genes are TRBV7-7 and TRBJ2-5, with D tentatively TRBD1 or TRBD2 (6 bases each). As DNA, the CDR3 is TGTGCTAGCGGACCTACAGGGTACCAAGAGACCCAGTACTTC. This codes for CASGPTGYQETQYF.